Listed here are 12 T cell receptor beta chains from one sample, sequenced in a study of shared clonotypes between healthy human individuals. Generated by immunoSEQ multiplex PCR, the TCRdb table keeps only in-frame clones and is missing some. The sample gives some 2,400,000 clones, approximately 95% of which show up once; roughly 0.13% is in the top ten. Input material: naive CD4+ T cells sorted from blood. As to subset: CD45RA+ positively selected. The receptors here all came from a man aged 18 to 29 in good health.

The chain links TRBV5-1 to TRBJ1-6; 8 bases agree with TRBD1. The J segment lost 5 bases and the V segment lost 0 bases, leaving 1 base of the junction unmatched. This CDR3 region has 15 residues. CDR1 is SGHRS and CDR2 is YFSETQ in the germline V gene. CDR3 amino acids: CASSLVGQDNSPLHF. The CDR3 bases are TGCGCCAGCAGCTTGGTGGGACAGGATAATTCACCCCTCCACTTT.

This clone was detected once. The rearrangement joins TRBV27 to TRBJ1-5; a possible D gene is TRBD1 (5 bases). Germline V gene sequence: CDR1 MNHEY, CDR2 SMNVEV (reference sequence). CDR3 length: 13 amino acids. Trimming removed 8 bases at V and 4 bases at J, with 12 bases between. Here the CDR3 reads CASSARENQPQHF. The CDR3 DNA follows: TGTGCCAGCTCTGCCAGGGAAAATCAGCCCCAGCATTTT.

This chain uses TRBV5-6 with TRBJ2-2; 7 nucleotides align to TRBD1. After removal of 2 bases from V and 1 base from J, the junction contained 2 bases not matched to a gene. Germline CDR1 and CDR2: SGHDT and YYEEEE. The CDR3 totals 15 residues. The CDR3 DNA sequence: TGTGCCAGCAGCTTTGGGACAGTGAACACCGGGGAGCTGTTTTTT. This sequence encodes CASSFGTVNTGELFF.

J is TRBJ2-3 and V is TRBV5-1, with 7 bases identical to TRBD1. The V segment lost 0 bases and the J segment 0 bases; nucleotides outside the gene matches: 4. There are 16 residues in the CDR3. CDR1 is SGHRS, CDR2 YFSETQ, per germline. CDR3 protein: CASSLVGDRSTDTQYF. The DNA for the CDR3 is TGCGCCAGCAGCTTGGTAGGGGACAGAAGCACAGATACGCAGTATTTT.

This sequence joins TRBV6-1 and TRBJ1-5; a possible D gene is TRBD1 (6 bases). The CDR3 spans 16 residues. The V end was cut by 0 bases, the J end by 7 bases, with 16 bases between. The V gene's germline CDR1 is MNHNS and CDR2 SASEGT. CDR3 loop: CASSEALRGLGQPQHF. For the CDR3, the DNA is TGTGCCAGCAGTGAAGCGCTTCGGGGGCTGGGGCAGCCCCAGCATTTT.

V gene TRBV5-1 combines with J gene TRBJ1-2; the D is unclear. In germline, CDR1 is SGHRS, CDR2 YFSETQ. CDR3 length: 15 residues. V was trimmed by 1 base and J by 9 bases, leaving 19 bases between them. DNA for the CDR3: TGCGCCAGCAGCTTGTGGCAGACCGAGGGCCGAAGCTACACCTTC. It specifies CASSLWQTEGRSYTF.

V gene TRBV18 combines with J gene TRBJ1-4, with TRBD1 matching over 7 bases. This CDR3 is built from 17 residues. V gave up 0 bases and J gave up 0 bases; unmatched junction bases: 4. From germline, CDR1 is KGHSH and CDR2 LQKENI. CDR3 protein: CASSPPGQTSTNEKLFF. As DNA, the CDR3 is TGTGCCAGCTCACCACCGGGACAGACCTCAACTAATGAAAAACTGTTTTTT.

The chain recombines TRBV2 with TRBJ1-2; D remains unclear. This CDR3 has 14 amino acids. Germline CDR1 and CDR2: SNHLY and FYNNEI. Deletions cut 1 base from V and 1 base from J, with 7 bases between. The CDR3 protein is CASSEVEGNYGYTF. The CDR3 DNA sequence: TGTGCCAGCAGTGAAGTTGAGGGTAACTATGGCTACACCTTC.

The chain couples TRBV25-1 to TRBJ2-7; 7 bases line up with TRBD1. The CDR3 totals 14 residues. Germline trimming cut 5 bases from V and 4 bases from J; bases unmatched to any gene: 8. Germline CDR1 is MGHDK and CDR2 is SYGVNS. The CDR3 DNA reads as TGTGCCAGCAGTAGGACAGGCCTAGTATACGAGCAGTACTTC. Translated: CASSRTGLVYEQYF.

The V and J genes are TRBV6-5 and TRBJ1-3; 7 bases agree with TRBD1. Germline V lookup: CDR1 MNHEY, CDR2 SVGAGI. J lost 3 bases, V lost 6 bases, and 8 bases had no gene match. This CDR3 is built from 15 residues. The CDR3 is CASSHTGVGGNTIYF. Written as DNA, the CDR3 is TGTGCCAGCAGCCACACAGGGGTCGGTGGAAACACCATATATTTT.

This chain uses TRBV7-2 with TRBJ1-2, with 7 bases aligning to TRBD1. After removal of 1 base from V and 5 bases from J, the junction contained 13 bases not matched to a gene. The V gene's germline CDR1 is SGHTA and CDR2 FQGNSA. The CDR3 sequence is 17 residues long. CDR3: CASSLEPPGQLDYGYTF. CDR3 in DNA: TGTGCCAGCAGCTTAGAGCCTCCGGGACAGCTAGATTATGGCTACACCTTC.

DNA of the CDR3: TGTGCCAGCAGTGGGACAGAGCTAGAGACCCAGTACTTC. It is translated as CASSGTELETQYF. The rearrangement joins TRBV6-1 to TRBJ2-5, with D tentatively TRBD1 (6 bases). This CDR3 is 13 amino acids long. Germline-derived CDR1 and CDR2 are MNHNS and SASEGT. Trimming shortened V by 4 bases and J by 4 bases, and 10 bases separated the two germline ends.